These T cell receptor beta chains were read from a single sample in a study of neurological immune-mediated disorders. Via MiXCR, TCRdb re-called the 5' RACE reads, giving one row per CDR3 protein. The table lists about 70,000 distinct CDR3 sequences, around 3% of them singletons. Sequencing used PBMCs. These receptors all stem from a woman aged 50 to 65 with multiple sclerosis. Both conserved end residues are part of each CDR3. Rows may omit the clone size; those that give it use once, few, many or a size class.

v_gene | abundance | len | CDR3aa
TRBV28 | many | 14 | CASRGTLPFYEQYF
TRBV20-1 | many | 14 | CSARDRQGTDTQYF
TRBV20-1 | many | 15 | CSADRLAGENDEQFF
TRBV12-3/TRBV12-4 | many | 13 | CASSLTQTYGYTF
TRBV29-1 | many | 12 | CSVDTSGSEQYF
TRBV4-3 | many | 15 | CASSQDLHQGDTIYF
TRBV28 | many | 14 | CASSLPGERYEQYF
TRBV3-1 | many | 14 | CASSQEGRVDTQYF
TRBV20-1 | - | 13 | CSDTGAGKETQYF
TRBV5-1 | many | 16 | CASSFTGSSYNSPLHF
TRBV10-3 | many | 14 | CAISDVQGGQPQHF
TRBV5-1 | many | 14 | CASSPRGESTEAFF
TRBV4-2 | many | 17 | CASSQEGLLHSNQPQHF
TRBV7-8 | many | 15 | CASSLAGSFTGELFF
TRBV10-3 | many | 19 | CAIKPGTAKQDATNEKLFF
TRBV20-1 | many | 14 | CSAHTSGSYNEQFF
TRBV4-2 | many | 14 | CASSPGLAAGGQYF
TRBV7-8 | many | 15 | CASSLAPVYTGELFF
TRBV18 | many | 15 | CASSPQGVQNSPLHF
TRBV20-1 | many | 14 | CSATRPGQDNEQFF
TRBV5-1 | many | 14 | CASSLVSSGDTQYF
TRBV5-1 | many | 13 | CASSPDVGNVLTF
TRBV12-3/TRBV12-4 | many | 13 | CASRENSYNEQFF
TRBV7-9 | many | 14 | CASSLGGFTDTQYF
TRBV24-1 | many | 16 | CATSDSGPEEFDTQYF
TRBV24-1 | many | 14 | CATSAAGGTYEQYF
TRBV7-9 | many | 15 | CASSLGGTRNSPLHF